These 13 T cell receptor beta chains were all obtained from the same sample, sequenced in a study of molecular identifiers for immune sequencing clone quantification. TCRdb reprocessed the PCR reads with MiXCR, giving one entry per CDR3 protein. This repertoire shows about 510,000 distinct CDR3 sequences, under 30% found once; its top ten account for under 0.85%. Material: naive CD8+ T cells from blood, with Jurkat cell RNA spiked in. The sample's subset: FACS-sorted CD8+CD4-CCR7+CD45RA+ naive T cells. The receptors stem from a human donor in good health. Some libraries in this study had Jurkat cell RNA spiked in.

This clonotype was recorded only once. V usage is TRBV4-3 and J usage is TRBJ1-5; no reliable D call. The CDR3 has 15 residues. Germline assignment: CDR1 LGHNA and CDR2 YSLEER. Between the trimmed V and J ends, which lost 0 bases and 7 bases, there was a span of 13 bases. The CDR3 here is CASSQDLRLRQPQHF. The CDR3 DNA follows: TGCGCCAGCAGCCAAGATCTGAGGTTGAGACAGCCCCAGCATTTT.

For this clonotype: A much larger clone differs by one base, so this may be a read error. The genes are TRBV29-1 and TRBJ1-1, with D unresolved. Germline V gives CDR1 SQVTM, CDR2 ANQGSEA. V shed 5 bases and J shed 5 bases, with 12 bases lying between them. This CDR3 contains 12 residues. The CDR3, as DNA: TGCAGCGTTCCGATAGGGAGTACTGAAGCTTTCTTT. It codes for CSVPIGSTEAFF.

Concerning this clonotype itself: A single base separates this from a much larger clone, so it may be a read error. Since no conserved phenylalanine or tryptophan closes the CDR3, a read error is the likely cause. The V and J genes are TRBV12-5 and TRBJ2-3, with D tentatively TRBD1 (6 bases). This CDR3 spans 15 amino acids. The germline V gene encodes CDR1 LGHNT and CDR2 FRNRAP. Trimming removed 2 bases at V and 4 bases at J, with 13 bases between. Here the CDR3 reads CASGLIQGPADTQYY. The CDR3 nucleotides read TGTGCTAGTGGTTTGATACAGGGTCCCGCAGATACGCAGTATTAT.

This clonotype showed up just a few times. This chain connects TRBV30 to TRBJ1-2; D remains unclear. V gave up 0 bases and J gave up 4 bases, with 9 bases separating them. CDR3 size: 13 residues. Germline V gene sequence: CDR1 GTSNPN, CDR2 SVGIG (reference sequence). CDR3 sequence reads: CAWSVVESYGYTF. The CDR3 DNA is TGTGCCTGGAGTGTTGTCGAAAGCTATGGCTACACCTTC.

This clonotype occurred a few times. V is TRBV19 and J is TRBJ1-1; 7 nucleotides align to TRBD1. V lost 3 bases to trimming and J lost 5 bases; unmatched junction nucleotides: 6. The CDR3 consists of 14 residues. Germline V gene data show CDR1 as LNHDA and CDR2 as SQIVND (reference sequence). Written as DNA, the CDR3 is TGTGCCAGTAGTATGTGGGACAGTGGGACTGAAGCTTTCTTT. It translates to CASSMWDSGTEAFF.

V gene TRBV15 combines with J gene TRBJ1-2; 7 nucleotides align to TRBD1. This CDR3 has 16 amino acids. Losses at the gene ends were 1 base for V and 3 bases for J; bases not matched to a gene: 8. Looked up from germline, CDR1 is LNHNV and CDR2 is YYDKDF (reference sequence). The CDR3 region has the DNA TGTGCCACCAGCAGAGCCCGGGACAGCTCTCACTATGGCTACACCTTC. Protein: CATSRARDSSHYGYTF.

The chain is built from TRBV28 and TRBJ1-6, with a weak D call TRBD1 (6 bases). V lost 7 bases, J lost 8 bases, and 12 bases lay in between. CDR1 is MDHEN and CDR2 is SYDVKM in the germline V gene. There are 13 residues in the CDR3. CDR3 sequence (DNA): TGTGCCAGCATAGGGACACCACATTCACCCCTCCACTTT. It codes for CASIGTPHSPLHF.

A word on this clonotype: An end of the junction does not agree with germline; a read error may underlie this. The rearrangement joins TRBV7-3 to TRBJ1-1, with a tentative D call TRBD1 (5 bases). The CDR3 is 14 amino acids. Germline V gene lookup returns CDR1 SGHTA and CDR2 FQGTGA. CDR3 sequence reads: CAGSLAGGNTEAFF. DNA for the CDR3: TGTGCCGGCAGCTTAGCCGGGGGTAACACTGAAGCTTTCTTT.

This clonotype was counted between two and nine times. V usage is TRBV7-6 and J usage is TRBJ1-3, with D maybe TRBD1 (5 bases). Germline CDR1 and CDR2: SGHVS and FNYEAQ. V was shortened by 5 bases and J by 4 bases, with 12 bases between the two germline ends. This CDR3 has 14 residues. DNA of the CDR3: TGTGCCAGCAGCCCTGGGGCACTCGGAAACACCATATATTTT. It encodes CASSPGALGNTIYF.

V usage is TRBV13 and J usage is TRBJ2-7; D is perhaps TRBD1 or TRBD2 (6 bases each). CDR3 length: 15 amino acids. Trimming cost V 5 bases and J 4 bases, with 18 bases left between them. CDR1 PRHDT and CDR2 FYEKMQ come from the germline V gene (reference sequence). CDR3 DNA: TGTGCCAGCAGCCTCCGGGATGCGGGACATTACGAGCAGTACTTC. Its translation: CASSLRDAGHYEQYF.

There are a few counts of this clonotype. J is TRBJ2-3 and V is TRBV9; no reliable D call. This CDR3 spans 11 amino acids. CDR1 and CDR2 from the germline V gene are SGDLS and YYNGEE. The ends were cut back, 2 bases at V and 5 bases at J, with 3 bases in the middle. DNA of the CDR3: TGTGCCAGCAGCGTCAGAGATACGCAGTATTTT. This encodes CASSVRDTQYF.

As regards this clonotype: A clone one base away is much larger, so this may be a read error. Likely a read error: the CDR3 ends without its conserved phenylalanine or tryptophan. The chain has TRBV29-1 and TRBJ2-5; the D gene is possibly TRBD1 (5 bases). Between the trimmed V and J ends, which lost 1 base and 1 base, there was a span of 13 bases. CDR1 is SQVTM, CDR2 ANQGSEA, per germline. There are 15 residues in the CDR3. The CDR3 region has the DNA TGCAGCGTTGAAGGAACTCGGACAAGCCAAGAGACCCAGTACATC. This codes for CSVEGTRTSQETQYI.

A remark on this clonotype: A much bigger clone sits one base away, suggesting this may be a read error. The chain recombines TRBV4-3 with TRBJ1-1; TRBD1 aligns across 8 bases. The CDR3 sequence is 15 residues long. Germline CDR1 reads LGHNA; CDR2 reads YSLEER. V gave up 4 bases and J gave up 2 bases; unmatched junction bases: 6. The CDR3 DNA follows: TGCGCCAGCAGCCGGCAGACAGGGGTTAACACTGAAGCTTTCTTT. Translation gives CASSRQTGVNTEAFF.